A selection of T cell receptor beta chains follows, all from one sample in a study of blood T cell repertoires in COVID-19. Using immunoSEQ multiplex PCR, the repertoire was profiled, and TCRdb retains in-frame clones only, with some absent. The repertoire holds about 140,000 clones, with approximately 80% as singletons. The sample consisted of PBMCs or T cells enriched from blood (not recorded which). All receptors derive from a woman between 18 and 29 years old who had been exposed to COVID-19. CDR3s include the opening cysteine and the closing phenylalanine or tryptophan. The D gene is left open where the match is weak.

d_gene | v_gene | CDR3aa
TRBD2 | TRBV6-4 | CASSGTSESDTQYF
- | TRBV5-1 | CASSLDITGFGEQFF
TRBD2 | TRBV4-3 | CASSQDRGSGSDTQYF
- | TRBV4-3 | CASSQSNDYEQYF
- | TRBV7-2 | CASSLGRHRGYTF
TRBD1 | TRBV29-1 | CSVRTGTNEQYF
- | TRBV5-6 | CASSYGNHEQYF
- | TRBV19 | CASSIPEPTLSYEQYF
TRBD1 | TRBV18 | CASSPRQGTNTEAFF
- | TRBV4-1 | CASSQVGRVNSPLHF
- | TRBV7-3 | CASSSTTARGYTF
TRBD1 | TRBV28 | CASSSGQAVELFF
- | TRBV28 | CASSLPYRVRQPQHF
TRBD1 | TRBV28 | CASTTQGAGGYTF
- | TRBV25-1 | CASSELGGAEFDEQYF
TRBD1 | TRBV6-5 | CATTRDRPLYGYTF
- | TRBV21-1 | CASTLTGDRGYYYGYTF
TRBD1 | TRBV2 | CASSDRTGSPYNEQFF
- | TRBV28 | CASSFASTANYGYTF
TRBD1 | TRBV5-1 | CASSRMTGVDNSPLHF
- | TRBV9 | CASSPAGTSYEQYF
TRBD1 | TRBV19 | CASQYGNRGYGYTF
- | TRBV2 | CASSEVDKSYEQYF
- | TRBV7-9 | CASSRSGGRPYEQYF
TRBD1 | TRBV9 | CASSAYTTGWAFF
TRBD2 | TRBV5-1 | CASSFTSGSNEQFF
TRBD1 | TRBV29-1 | CSVEVGTDQPQHF
- | TRBV7-2 | CASSLQPGQETQYF
TRBD1 | TRBV2 | CASSLPTRQGSRNIEAFF
TRBD2 | TRBV14 | CASSQEFWREPPETQYF
TRBD1 | TRBV19 | CASNTGEVSPLHF
TRBD2 | TRBV7-9 | CASSLEASGRYEQYF
- | TRBV6-5 | CASSYSISANTGELFF
TRBD2 | TRBV27 | CASSSMGLADEQFF
TRBD1 | TRBV27 | CASRPKTGGARDTQYF
TRBD1 | TRBV27 | CASKPDRGRNQPQHF
TRBD1 | TRBV5-5 | CASSLETGVRHNEQFF
- | TRBV6-4 | CASSAEVATDTQYF
- | TRBV29-1 | CSVERATGRAYEQYF
TRBD2 | TRBV4-2 | CASTLGLDITDTQYF
TRBD1 | TRBV5-1 | CASSIRQGPGYTF
TRBD2 | TRBV29-1 | CSVEGTSGIRGYEQYF
- | TRBV6-5 | CASSLGGSGANVLTF